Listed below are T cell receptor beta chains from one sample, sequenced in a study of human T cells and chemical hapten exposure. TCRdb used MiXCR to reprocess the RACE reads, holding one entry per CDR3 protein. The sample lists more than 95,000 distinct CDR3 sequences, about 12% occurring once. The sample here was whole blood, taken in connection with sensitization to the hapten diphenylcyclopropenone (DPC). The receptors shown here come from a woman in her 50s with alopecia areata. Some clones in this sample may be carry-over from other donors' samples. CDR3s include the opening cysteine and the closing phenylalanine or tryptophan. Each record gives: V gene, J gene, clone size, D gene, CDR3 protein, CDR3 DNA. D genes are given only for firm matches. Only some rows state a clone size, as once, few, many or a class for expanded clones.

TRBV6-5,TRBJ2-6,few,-,CASSYRSAGANVLTF,TGTGCCAGCAGTTACAGGTCGGCTGGGGCCAACGTCCTGACTTTC
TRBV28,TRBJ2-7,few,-,CASSPAPLYEQYF,TGTGCCAGCAGCCCCGCCCCCCTCTACGAGCAGTACTTC
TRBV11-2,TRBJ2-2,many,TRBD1,CASSRFQGDTGELFF,TGTGCCAGCAGCCGATTCCAGGGGGACACCGGGGAGCTGTTTTTT
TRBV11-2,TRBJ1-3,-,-,CASSLLRVSGNTIYF,TGTGCCAGCAGCCTATTGAGGGTCTCTGGAAACACCATATATTTT
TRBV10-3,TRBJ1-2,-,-,CAISEAASYGYTF,TGTGCCATCAGTGAGGCAGCTTCCTATGGCTACACCTTC
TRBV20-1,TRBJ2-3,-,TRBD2,CSATEGTSGALF,TGCAGTGCTACCGAGGGGACTAGCGGGGCTTTATTT
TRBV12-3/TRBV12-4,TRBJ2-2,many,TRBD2,CASSYGGSGRSGELFF,TGTGCCAGCAGTTACGGGGGGAGCGGGAGAAGCGGGGAGCTGTTTTTT
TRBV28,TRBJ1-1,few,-,CASSLIGTAFF,TGTGCCAGCAGTTTGATCGGGACGGCTTTCTTT
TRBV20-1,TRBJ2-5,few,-,CSAREGAVQETQYF,TGCAGTGCTAGAGAAGGGGCAGTCCAAGAGACCCAGTACTTC
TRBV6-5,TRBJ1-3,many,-,CASSYAGARSGNTIYF,TGTGCCAGCAGTTACGCCGGGGCCCGATCTGGAAACACCATATATTTT
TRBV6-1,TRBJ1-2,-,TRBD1,CASTWDRVFYGYTF,TGTGCCAGCACCTGGGACAGGGTATTCTATGGCTACACCTTC
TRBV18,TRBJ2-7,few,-,CASSPDRQAGEQYF,TGTGCCAGCTCACCGGATCGACAGGCTGGCGAGCAGTACTTC
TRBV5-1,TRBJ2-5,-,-,CASSLQNGATETQYF,TGCGCCAGCAGCCTGCAGAATGGAGCGACAGAGACCCAGTACTTC
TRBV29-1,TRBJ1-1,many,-,CSVDSPMNTEAFF,TGCAGCGTTGACAGTCCCATGAACACTGAAGCTTTCTTT
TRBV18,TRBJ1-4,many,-,CASSDSGPTTRLWNEKLFF,TGTGCCAGTTCCGACTCGGGGCCAACCACCCGGTTATGGAACGAAAAACTGTTTTTT
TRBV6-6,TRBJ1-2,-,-,CASTIFGLDGYTF,TGTGCCAGCACCATCTTTGGATTAGATGGCTACACCTTC
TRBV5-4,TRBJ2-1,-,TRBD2,CASSPSGGRNEQFF,TGTGCCAGCAGCCCCTCGGGGGGTCGAAATGAGCAGTTCTTC
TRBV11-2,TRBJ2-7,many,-,CASSLEGSRQLLAASEQYF,TGTGCCAGCAGCTTAGAAGGGTCTCGGCAGCTCCTCGCGGCCTCCGAGCAGTACTTC
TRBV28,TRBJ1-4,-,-,CANSFSGFREKLFF,TGTGCCAACAGTTTCAGTGGGTTTAGGGAAAAACTGTTTTTT
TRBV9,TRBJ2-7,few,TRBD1,CASSGDRDYEQYF,TGTGCCAGCAGCGGGGACAGGGACTACGAGCAGTACTTC
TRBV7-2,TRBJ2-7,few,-,CASSLGLGSYEQYF,TGTGCCAGCAGCTTAGGGCTCGGCAGCTACGAGCAGTACTTC
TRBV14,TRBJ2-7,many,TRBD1,CASSQEKGTGTYEQYF,TGTGCCAGCAGCCAAGAAAAAGGGACAGGGACCTACGAGCAGTACTTC
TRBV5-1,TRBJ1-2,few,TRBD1,CASSLGDREYYGYTF,TGCGCCAGCAGCTTGGGGGACAGAGAATACTATGGCTACACCTTC
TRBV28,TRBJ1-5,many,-,CASRGLNQPQHF,TGTGCCAGCAGGGGACTCAATCAGCCCCAGCATTTT
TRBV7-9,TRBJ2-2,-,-,CASSDDSPNTGELFF,TGTGCCAGCAGCGACGACAGCCCGAACACCGGGGAGCTGTTTTTT
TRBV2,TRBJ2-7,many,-,CATQRGNEQYF,TGTGCCACCCAAAGAGGGAACGAGCAGTACTTC
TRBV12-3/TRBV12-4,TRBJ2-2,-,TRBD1,CASSLYRGRTGELFF,TGTGCCAGCAGTTTGTACAGGGGGCGAACCGGGGAGCTGTTTTTT
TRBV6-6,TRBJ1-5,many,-,CASSYSKGGSQPQHF,TGTGCCAGCAGTTACTCGAAAGGGGGGAGTCAGCCCCAGCATTTT
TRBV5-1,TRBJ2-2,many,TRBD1,CASSTDRANTGELFF,TGCGCCAGCAGCACCGACAGGGCGAACACCGGGGAGCTGTTTTTT
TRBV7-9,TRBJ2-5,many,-,CASSPELGTGTQETQYF,TGTGCCAGCAGCCCAGAGTTGGGGACCGGAACCCAAGAGACCCAGTACTTC
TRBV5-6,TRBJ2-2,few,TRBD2,CASSLGLAELTGELFF,TGTGCCAGCAGCTTGGGACTAGCGGAGCTCACCGGGGAGCTGTTTTTT
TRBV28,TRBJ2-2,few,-,CASSPGTRTGELFF,TGTGCCAGCAGCCCCGGGACTCGCACCGGGGAGCTGTTTTTT
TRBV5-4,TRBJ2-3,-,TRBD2,CASSPPSGVVGVTQYF,TGTGCCAGCAGCCCCCCTAGCGGGGTCGTCGGGGTTACGCAGTATTTT
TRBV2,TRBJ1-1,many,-,CASKRETTEAFF,TGTGCCAGCAAGCGGGAAACCACTGAAGCTTTCTTT
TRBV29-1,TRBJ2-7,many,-,CSVAGVHEQYF,TGCAGCGTTGCCGGGGTCCACGAGCAGTACTTC
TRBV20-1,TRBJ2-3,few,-,CSARVFLRYTDTQYF,TGCAGTGCTAGAGTTTTTTTACGGTACACAGATACGCAGTATTTT
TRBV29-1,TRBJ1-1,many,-,CSVEEKNTEAFF,TGCAGCGTTGAAGAGAAAAACACTGAAGCTTTCTTT
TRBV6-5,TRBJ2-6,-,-,CASSYTEKPERTAGANVLTF,TGTGCCAGCAGTTACACCGAGAAACCCGAAAGGACAGCTGGGGCCAACGTCCTGACTTTC
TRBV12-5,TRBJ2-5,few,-,CASGLDLGGGQETQYF,TGTGCTAGTGGTTTGGACCTGGGGGGAGGTCAAGAGACCCAGTACTTC